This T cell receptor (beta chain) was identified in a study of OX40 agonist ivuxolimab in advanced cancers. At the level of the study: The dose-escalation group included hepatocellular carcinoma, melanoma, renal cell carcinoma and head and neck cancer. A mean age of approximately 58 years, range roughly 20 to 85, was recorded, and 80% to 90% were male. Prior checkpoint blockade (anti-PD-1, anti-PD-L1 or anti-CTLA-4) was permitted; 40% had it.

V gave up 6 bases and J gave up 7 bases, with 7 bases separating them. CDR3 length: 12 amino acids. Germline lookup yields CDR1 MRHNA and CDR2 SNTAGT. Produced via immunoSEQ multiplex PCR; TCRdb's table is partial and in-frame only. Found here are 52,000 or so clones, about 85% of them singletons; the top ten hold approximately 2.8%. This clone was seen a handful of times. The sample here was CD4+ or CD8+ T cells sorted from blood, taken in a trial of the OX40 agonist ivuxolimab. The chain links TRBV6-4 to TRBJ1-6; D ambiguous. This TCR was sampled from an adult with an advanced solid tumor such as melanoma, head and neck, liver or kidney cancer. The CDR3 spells CASSAGNSPLHF. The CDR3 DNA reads TGTGCCAGCAGCGCGGGAAATTCACCCCTCCACTTT.